These 17 T cell receptor beta chains were sequenced from one sample in a study of read filtering for tumor transcriptome and immune sequencing. Molecular barcoded adaptors covering alpha/delta and beta/gamma chains were used on approximately 400 ng RNA. Each CDR3 protein gets one entry after TCRdb re-called the reads with MiXCR. The top ten hold more than 60% of the sample, which has roughly 24,000 distinct CDR3 sequences, approximately 13% seen once. Sequenced material: a population of CD138-negative cells sorted from bone marrow. The source of these receptors is a donor aged 40 or over with multiple myeloma.

A remark on this clonotype: This may arise from a read error, as a much more abundant clone is one base away. The chain recombines TRBV6-5 with TRBJ1-1; D is undetermined. The V end lost 0 bases, the J end lost 4 bases, and 12 bases lay between the germline ends. Germline V lookup: CDR1 MNHEY, CDR2 SVGAGI. The CDR3 totals 15 residues. CDR3 sequence reads: CASSYSRRGSTEAFF. The CDR3 nucleotides read TGTGCCAGCAGTTACTCAAGACGGGGTTCCACTGAAGCTTTCTTT.

V usage is TRBV7-3 and J usage is TRBJ1-1, with 7 bases aligning to TRBD1. Germline CDR1 SGHTA, CDR2 FQGTGA. Trimming removed 0 bases from V and 13 bases from J; junction bases left unmatched: 14. The CDR3 length is 15 residues. DNA of the CDR3: TGTGCCAGCAGCTTAACCCGGACAGGCCCGAGTGTAGTTTTCTTT. Amino acids: CASSLTRTGPSVVFF. The full variable domain, its missing parts supplied by reference TRBV7-3 and TRBJ1-1, is GAGVSQTPSNKVTEKGKYVELRCDPISGHTALYWYRQSLGQGPEFLIYFQGTGAADDSGLPNDRFFAVRPEGSVSTLKIQRTERGDSAVYLCASSLTRTGPSVVFFGQGTRLTVV.

In this sample, this clonotype turned up many times. V usage is TRBV7-3 and J usage is TRBJ2-1, with TRBD2 matching over 9 bases. The CDR3 length is 15 residues. After removal of 3 bases from V and 0 bases from J, the junction contained 0 bases not matched to a gene. Germline V CDR1 and CDR2: SGHTA, FQGTGA. For the CDR3, the DNA is TGTGCCAGCAGCTTTAGCGGGAGCTCCTACAATGAGCAGTTCTTC. Its translation: CASSFSGSSYNEQFF.

This clonotype was counted ten times or more. This chain connects TRBV4-1 to TRBJ2-1; 7 positions match TRBD2. The CDR3 has 17 residues. The germline V gene has CDR1 MGHRA and CDR2 YSYEKL. V shed 0 bases and J 4 bases; nucleotides not matched to a gene: 9. As DNA, the CDR3 is TGCGCCAGCAGCCAAGATTTGGCTAGCGGTTATTACAATGAGCAGTTCTTC. Translation gives CASSQDLASGYYNEQFF.

A note on this clonotype: It may be a read error: a sequence one base away is much more abundant. V is TRBV10-3 and J is TRBJ2-7; no reliable D call. The V and J ends lost 3 bases and 2 bases respectively, with 5 bases between them. The CDR3 contains 12 residues. Germline V CDR1 and CDR2: ENHRY, SYGVKD. The CDR3 spells CAISDGTYEQYF. The CDR3 DNA reads as TGTGCCATCAGTGACGGCACCTACGAGCAGTACTTC.

The CDR3 DNA reads TGTGCCAGTACTGTCGGCGCTGGGTTTCCTGGCTACACCTTC. Amino acid sequence: CASTVGAGFPGYTF. The chain couples TRBV19 to TRBJ1-2; no reliable D call. This CDR3 comprises 14 residues. Germline CDR1 LNHDA, CDR2 SQIVND (reference sequence). The V and J ends lost 7 bases and 7 bases respectively, with 19 bases between them.

In its sample, this clonotype was seen many times. The V call is TRBV29-1, the J call TRBJ1-1, with 10 bases lining up with TRBD1. The length of the CDR3 is 14 residues. V was clipped by 7 bases and J by 4 bases; unmatched bases: 9. The V gene's germline CDR1 is SQVTM and CDR2 ANQGSEA. CDR3 region: CSGLDRGQSTEAFF. The CDR3 nucleotides are TGCAGCGGCCTAGACAGGGGGCAGAGCACTGAAGCTTTCTTT. The entire variable domain, with the rest obtained from reference TRBV29-1 and TRBJ1-1, is as follows: SAVISQKPSRDICQRGTSLTIQCQVDSQVTMMFWYRQQPGQSLTLIATANQGSEATYESGFVIDKFPISRPNLTFSTLTVSNMSPEDSSIYLCSGLDRGQSTEAFFGQGTRLTVV.

Concerning this clonotype itself: A read error is the likely source, as a far larger clone sits one nucleotide away. The chain links TRBV6-6 to TRBJ2-1; 8 nucleotides align to TRBD2. Trimming cost V 1 base and J 7 bases; bases outside gene matches: 9. The CDR3 has 16 residues. Germline V gene sequence: CDR1 MNHNY, CDR2 SVGAGI (reference sequence). CDR3 region: CASSYFSGSAENEQFF. CDR3 nucleotide sequence: TGTGCCAGCAGTTACTTCAGCGGGAGCGCGGAAAATGAGCAGTTCTTC.

This clonotype was seen repeatedly, ten times or more. V gene TRBV28 combines with J gene TRBJ2-1, with 15 bases aligning to TRBD2. With 1 base clipped from V and 2 bases from J, the junction kept 9 bases outside the gene matches. Germline loops: CDR1 MDHEN, CDR2 SYDVKM. The length of the CDR3 is 20 residues. CDR3 residues: CASSLLGWTSGRAAYNEQFF. In DNA form, the CDR3 reads TGTGCCAGCAGTTTATTGGGATGGACTAGCGGGAGGGCCGCCTACAATGAGCAGTTCTTC.

This clonotype appeared many times. V is TRBV9 and J is TRBJ1-2; the match to TRBD1 covers 7 bases. The V gene's germline CDR1 is SGDLS and CDR2 YYNGEE. The CDR3 has 14 amino acids. J was trimmed by 4 bases and V by 4 bases; bases with no gene match: 7. CDR3 residues: CASSRQGRSYGYTF. The DNA for the CDR3 is TGTGCCAGCAGCCGACAGGGAAGATCCTATGGCTACACCTTC.

This clonotype came up many times. This chain joins TRBV7-9 and TRBJ2-1; TRBD2 matches at 12 bases. This CDR3 is 17 amino acids long. CDR1 is SEHNR, CDR2 FQNEAQ, per germline (reference sequence). Germline trimming cut 4 bases from V and 0 bases from J; bases unmatched to any gene: 4. The CDR3 bases are TGTGCCAGCAGCTCAGGACTAGCGGGAAGCTCCTACAATGAGCAGTTCTTC. Translated: CASSSGLAGSSYNEQFF.

A remark on this clonotype: A read error likely explains this, since a far larger clone differs by one base. The rearrangement uses TRBV7-2 and TRBJ1-1; TRBD1 agrees at 7 bases. The CDR3 is made up of 15 amino acids. The germline CDR1 and CDR2 sequences are SGHTA and FQGNSA. CDR3 in amino acids: CASSPRQGLNTDAFF. The DNA for the CDR3 is TGTGCCAGCAGCCCCCGACAGGGATTAAACACTGACGCTTTCTTT.

This clonotype showed up many times. V and J are TRBV20-1 and TRBJ1-5, with 9 positions matching TRBD1. V lost 6 bases to trimming and J lost 4 bases; unmatched junction nucleotides: 7. The germline CDR1 and CDR2 sequences are DFQATT and SNEGSKA (reference sequence). This CDR3 is 14 amino acids long. CDR3 DNA sequence: TGCAGTGCCACCACAGGGGGCCTAAATCAGCCCCAGCATTTT. Amino acid sequence: CSATTGGLNQPQHF.

This clonotype showed up many times. The chain links TRBV15 to TRBJ2-1; D gene ambiguous. The germline V and J ends were trimmed by 6 bases and 5 bases, with 5 bases remaining between them. Germline V gene data show CDR1 as LNHNV and CDR2 as YYDKDF (reference sequence). This CDR3 contains 11 residues. The CDR3 region is CATRDNNEQFF. The CDR3 coding sequence is TGTGCCACCAGAGACAACAATGAGCAGTTCTTC.

This clonotype was seen at least ten times. V usage is TRBV9 and J usage is TRBJ2-1; a possible D gene is TRBD2 (6 bases). Trimming removed 3 bases from V and 4 bases from J, with 17 bases in between. The CDR3 consists of 16 residues. The germline V gene has CDR1 SGDLS and CDR2 YYNGEE. In nucleotides, the CDR3 is TGTGCCAGCAGCGAAGCGGTAGCGGCAACATACAATGAGCAGTTCTTC. Its translation: CASSEAVAATYNEQFF.

This clonotype was observed many times. This chain uses TRBV5-1 with TRBJ2-3; 12 bases fit TRBD1. CDR1 is SGHRS and CDR2 is YFSETQ in the germline V gene. Unmatched junction bases numbered 3, after V lost 0 bases and J lost 4 bases. The CDR3 is 16 amino acids. The CDR3 reads CASSLGGQGASDTQYF. CDR3 sequence (DNA): TGCGCCAGCAGCTTGGGGGGACAGGGGGCATCAGATACGCAGTATTTT.

This clonotype was observed at least ten times. The genes are TRBV29-1 and TRBJ2-1, with unresolved D. V gave up 6 bases and J gave up 2 bases, with 8 bases separating them. The CDR3 is 12 amino acids. CDR1 is SQVTM, CDR2 ANQGSEA, per germline. The DNA for the CDR3 is TGCAGCGTGGTGGTCGCCTACAATGAGCAGTTCTTC. It yields the protein CSVVVAYNEQFF.